The rows below give T cell receptor beta chains drawn from one sample of a study of blood T cell repertoires in COVID-19. Data came from immunoSEQ multiplex PCR; TCRdb stores just in-frame clones and leaves some out. The data show 260,000 or so clones, with about 80% seen just once and less than 10% held by the top ten. The sample consisted of peripheral blood. The receptors originated from a human donor in a cohort sampled during active COVID-19. The CDR3 runs from the conserved cysteine through the conserved F or W. D genes are given only for firm matches. Clone size is not always given. Where it is, it says once, few, many or a class for expanded clones.

clone_size	d_call	v_call	cdr3_length	j_call	cdr3_aa	cdr3_nt
NA	TRBD2	TRBV15	14	TRBJ2-1	CATVLAGGPNEQFF	TGTGCCACTGTCCTAGCGGGAGGGCCAAATGAGCAGTTCTTC
NA	NA	TRBV5-8	14	TRBJ2-7	CASRRRDYVDEQYF	TGTGCCTCCCGTCGGCGGGATTATGTGGACGAGCAGTACTTC
NA	NA	TRBV11-2	15	TRBJ2-7	CASRPPPPGSYEQYF	TGTGCCAGCAGACCCCCACCCCCGGGATCCTACGAGCAGTACTTC
NA	TRBD1	TRBV5-1	18	TRBJ2-3	CASSLGGQGASWTDTQYF	TGCGCCAGCAGCTTGGGCGGACAGGGGGCTTCTTGGACAGATACGCAGTATTTT
NA	NA	TRBV5-4	15	TRBJ1-1	CASSLDLQVNTEAFF	TGTGCCAGCAGCTTGGACTTACAGGTGAACACTGAAGCTTTCTTT
NA	NA	TRBV6-5	15	TRBJ1-1	CASSSVDTQNTEAFF	TGTGCCAGCAGTTCCGTCGACACCCAGAACACTGAAGCTTTCTTT
NA	NA	TRBV7-2	12	TRBJ1-1	CASSLGLTEAFF	TGTGCCAGCAGCTTAGGTCTAACTGAAGCTTTCTTT
few	NA	TRBV5-6	15	TRBJ1-6	CASSYSSSYNSPLHF	TGTGCCAGCAGCTACAGCAGCTCCTATAATTCACCCCTCCACTTT
NA	TRBD1	TRBV20-1	14	TRBJ1-1	CSASRQGLNTEAFF	TGCAGTGCTAGTAGACAGGGATTGAACACTGAAGCTTTCTTT
few	TRBD1	TRBV4-1	18	TRBJ1-5	CASSQTSDRGSVHQPQHF	TGCGCCAGCAGCCAAACTTCAGACAGGGGTTCGGTTCATCAGCCCCAGCATTTT
NA	NA	TRBV3-1/TRBV3-2	15	TRBJ2-2	CASSQRVQNTGELFF	TGTGCCAGCAGCCAACGGGTCCAGAACACCGGGGAGCTGTTTTTT
NA	NA	TRBV15	14	TRBJ1-1	CATSFLDRNTEAFF	TGTGCCACCAGCTTCCTAGACAGGAACACTGAAGCTTTCTTT
NA	NA	TRBV3-1/TRBV3-2	17	TRBJ2-7	CASSQVFRNNRHRGQYF	TGTGCCAGCAGCCAGGTGTTTCGGAACAACCGGCATCGAGGGCAGTACTTC
NA	TRBD1	TRBV3-1/TRBV3-2	17	TRBJ2-5	CASSQDVQTGGQETQYF	TGTGCCAGCAGCCAAGATGTTCAGACAGGGGGCCAAGAGACCCAGTACTTC
NA	TRBD2	TRBV2	15	TRBJ2-7	CASSEVTGGGYEQYF	TGTGCCAGCAGTGAAGTTACGGGAGGTGGTTACGAGCAGTACTTC
once	NA	TRBV5-6	15	TRBJ1-1	CASSLVTVEITEAFF	TGTGCCAGCAGCTTAGTGACAGTAGAGATCACTGAAGCTTTCTTT
few	NA	TRBV5-1	12	TRBJ2-7	CASSFDTYEQYF	TGCGCCAGCAGTTTTGACACCTACGAGCAGTACTTC
NA	NA	TRBV28	13	TRBJ1-1	CASSQGQNTEAFF	TGTGCCAGCAGTCAGGGTCAGAACACTGAAGCTTTCTTT
NA	NA	TRBV5-1	15	TRBJ2-7	CASSLNPGNSYEQYF	TGCGCCAGCAGCTTGAATCCAGGTAACTCCTACGAGCAGTACTTC
NA	NA	TRBV18	14	TRBJ2-7	CASSPFGHSYEQYF	TGTGCCAGCTCACCGTTCGGTCACTCCTACGAGCAGTACTTC
once	NA	TRBV19	13	TRBJ2-3	CASREGAADTQYF	TGTGCCAGTAGGGAGGGGGCCGCAGATACGCAGTATTTT
NA	NA	TRBV7-2	15	TRBJ1-2	CASSTFTTEIYGYTF	TGTGCCAGCAGCACCTTTACGACAGAGATCTATGGCTACACCTTC
NA	NA	TRBV4-1	17	TRBJ2-7	CASSQEPMSGQSYEQYF	TGCGCCAGCAGCCAAGAGCCCATGTCTGGACAGAGCTACGAGCAGTACTTC
NA	TRBD2	TRBV11-2	14	TRBJ2-1	CASSFQRELSEQFF	TGTGCCAGCAGCTTCCAGCGGGAGTTAAGTGAGCAGTTCTTC
NA	NA	TRBV9	13	TRBJ2-2	CASSVGPTGELFF	TGTGCCAGCAGCGTAGGGCCAACCGGGGAGCTGTTTTTT
NA	TRBD1	TRBV6-5	13	TRBJ2-7	CASTTGALYEQYF	TGTGCCAGCACGACAGGGGCCCTCTACGAGCAGTACTTC
few	TRBD1	TRBV11-1	15	TRBJ1-1	CASSEDRGMNTEAFF	TGTGCCAGCAGCGAGGACAGGGGGATGAACACTGAAGCTTTCTTT
NA	TRBD2	TRBV7-2	17	TRBJ2-1	CASSSRTSGRAMNEQFF	TGTGCCAGCAGCTCGAGGACTAGCGGGAGGGCGATGAATGAGCAGTTCTTC
NA	TRBD2	TRBV2	17	TRBJ2-2	CASSEGLGGGPAGELFF	TGTGCCAGCAGTGAAGGGCTCGGCGGGGGGCCCGCCGGGGAGCTGTTTTTT
few	TRBD1	TRBV12-3/TRBV12-4	13	TRBJ2-5	CASSTGTGETQYF	TGTGCCAGCAGCACCGGGACAGGAGAGACCCAGTACTTC
NA	TRBD2	TRBV4-1	18	TRBJ2-1	CASSYRLAERLRDNEQFF	TGCGCCAGCAGCTACAGGCTAGCGGAGAGATTAAGGGACAATGAGCAGTTCTTC
few	NA	TRBV4-1	13	TRBJ2-7	CASSQDPYGEQYF	TGCGCCAGCAGCCAAGATCCCTACGGCGAGCAGTACTTC
once	TRBD1	TRBV6-5	14	TRBJ2-2	CASRGQANTGELFF	TGTGCCAGCCGAGGACAGGCCAACACCGGGGAGCTGTTTTTT
NA	TRBD1	TRBV7-2	18	TRBJ1-6	CASSLEPGQGALNSPLHF	TGTGCCAGCAGCTTAGAACCGGGACAGGGGGCCCTAAATTCACCCCTCCACTTT
NA	TRBD1	TRBV4-1	16	TRBJ1-5	CASSQVRTGNNQPQHF	TGCGCCAGCAGCCAAGTAAGGACAGGAAATAATCAGCCCCAGCATTTT